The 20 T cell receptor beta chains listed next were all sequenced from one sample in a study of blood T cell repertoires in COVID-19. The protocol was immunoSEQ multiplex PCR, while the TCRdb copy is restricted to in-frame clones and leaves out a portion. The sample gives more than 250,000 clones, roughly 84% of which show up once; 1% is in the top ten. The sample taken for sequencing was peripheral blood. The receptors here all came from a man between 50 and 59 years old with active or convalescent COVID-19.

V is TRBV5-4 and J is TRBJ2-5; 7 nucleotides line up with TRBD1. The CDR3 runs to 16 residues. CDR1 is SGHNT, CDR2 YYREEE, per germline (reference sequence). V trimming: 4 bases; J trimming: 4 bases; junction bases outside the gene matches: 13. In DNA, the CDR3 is TGTGCCAGCAGCCGGGGACCCGACAGGGAAGGAGAGACCCAGTACTTC. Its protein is CASSRGPDREGETQYF.

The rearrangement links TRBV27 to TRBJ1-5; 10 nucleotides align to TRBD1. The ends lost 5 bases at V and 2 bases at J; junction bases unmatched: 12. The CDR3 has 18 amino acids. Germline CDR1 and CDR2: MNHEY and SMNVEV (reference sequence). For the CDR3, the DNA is TGTGCCAGCAGTCTTAAAGCGCCCGGACAGGGGGGCAATCAGCCCCAGCATTTT. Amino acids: CASSLKAPGQGGNQPQHF.

CDR3 loop: CASSSPAAILDSPLHF. CDR3 sequence (DNA): TGTGCCAGCAGCTCCCCCGCGGCCATTTTAGATTCACCCCTCCACTTT. J is TRBJ1-6 and V is TRBV7-9; no reliable D call. Germline CDR1 reads SEHNR; CDR2 reads FQNEAQ (reference sequence). This CDR3 spans 16 amino acids. Trimming cost V 4 bases and J 8 bases, with 18 bases left between them.

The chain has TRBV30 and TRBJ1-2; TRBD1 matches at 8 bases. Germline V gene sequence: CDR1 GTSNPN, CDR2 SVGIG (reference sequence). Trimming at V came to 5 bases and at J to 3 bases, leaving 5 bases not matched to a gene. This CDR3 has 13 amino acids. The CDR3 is CAWAPTGDYGYTF. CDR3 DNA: TGTGCCTGGGCTCCGACAGGGGACTATGGCTACACCTTC. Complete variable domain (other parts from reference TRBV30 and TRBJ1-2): SQTIHQWPATLVQPVGSPLSLECTVEGTSNPNLYWYRQAAGRGLQLLFYSVGIGQISSEVPQNLSASRPQDRQFILSSKKLLLSDSGFYLCAWAPTGDYGYTFGSGTRLTVV.

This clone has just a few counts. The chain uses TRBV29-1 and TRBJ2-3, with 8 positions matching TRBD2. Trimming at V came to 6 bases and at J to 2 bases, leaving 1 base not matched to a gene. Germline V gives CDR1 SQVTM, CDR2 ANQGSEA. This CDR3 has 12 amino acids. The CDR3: CSVAGDTDTQYF. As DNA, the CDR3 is TGCAGCGTAGCGGGGGACACAGATACGCAGTATTTT.

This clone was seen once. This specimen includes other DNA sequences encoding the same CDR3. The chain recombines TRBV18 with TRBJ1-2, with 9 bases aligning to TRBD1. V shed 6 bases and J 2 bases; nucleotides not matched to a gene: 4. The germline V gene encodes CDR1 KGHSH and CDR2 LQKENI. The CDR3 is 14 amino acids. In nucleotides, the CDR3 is TGTGCCAGCTCCGGGGACAGGGCCAACTATGGCTACACCTTC. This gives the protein CASSGDRANYGYTF.

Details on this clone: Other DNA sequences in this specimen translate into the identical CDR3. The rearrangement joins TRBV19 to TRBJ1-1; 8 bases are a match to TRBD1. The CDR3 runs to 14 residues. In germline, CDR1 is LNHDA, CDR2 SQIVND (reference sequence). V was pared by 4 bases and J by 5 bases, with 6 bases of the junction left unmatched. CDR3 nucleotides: TGTGCCAGTAGTACAGGACAGGGAGCGACTGAAGCTTTCTTT. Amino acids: CASSTGQGATEAFF. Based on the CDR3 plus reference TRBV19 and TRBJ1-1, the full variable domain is DGGITQSPKYLFRKEGQNVTLSCEQNLNHDAMYWYRQDPGQGLRLIYYSQIVNDFQKGDIAEGYSVSREKKESFPLTVTSAQKNPTAFYLCASSTGQGATEAFFGQGTRLTVV.

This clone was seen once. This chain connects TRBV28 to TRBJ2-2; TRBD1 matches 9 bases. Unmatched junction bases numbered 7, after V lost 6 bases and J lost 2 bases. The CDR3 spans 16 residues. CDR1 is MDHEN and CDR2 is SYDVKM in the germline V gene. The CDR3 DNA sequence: TGTGCCAGCAGGCCCACAGGGGGCTCAAACACCGGGGAGCTGTTTTTT. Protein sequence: CASRPTGGSNTGELFF. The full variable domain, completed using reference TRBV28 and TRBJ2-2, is DVKVTQSSRYLVKRTGEKVFLECVQDMDHENMFWYRQDPGLGLRLIYFSYDVKMKEKGDIPEGYSVSREKKERFSLILESASTNQTSMYLCASRPTGGSNTGELFFGEGSRLTVL.

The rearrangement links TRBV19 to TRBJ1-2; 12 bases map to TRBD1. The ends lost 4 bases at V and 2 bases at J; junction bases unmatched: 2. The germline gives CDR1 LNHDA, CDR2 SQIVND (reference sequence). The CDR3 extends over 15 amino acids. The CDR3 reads CASSRGQGANYGYTF. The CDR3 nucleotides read TGTGCCAGTAGTAGGGGACAGGGGGCGAACTATGGCTACACCTTC. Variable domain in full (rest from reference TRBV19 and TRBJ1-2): DGGITQSPKYLFRKEGQNVTLSCEQNLNHDAMYWYRQDPGQGLRLIYYSQIVNDFQKGDIAEGYSVSREKKESFPLTVTSAQKNPTAFYLCASSRGQGANYGYTFGSGTRLTVV.

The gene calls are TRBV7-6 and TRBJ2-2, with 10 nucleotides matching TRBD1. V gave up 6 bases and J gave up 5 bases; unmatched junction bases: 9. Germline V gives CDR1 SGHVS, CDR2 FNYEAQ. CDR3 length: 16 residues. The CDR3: CASSLGQGPATGELFF. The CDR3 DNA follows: TGTGCCAGCAGTTTGGGACAGGGGCCTGCGACCGGGGAGCTGTTTTTT.

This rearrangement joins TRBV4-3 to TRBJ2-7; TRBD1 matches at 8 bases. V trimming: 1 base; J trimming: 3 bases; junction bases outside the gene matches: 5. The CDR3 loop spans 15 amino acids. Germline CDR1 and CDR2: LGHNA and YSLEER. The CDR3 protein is CASSQADRAGYEQYF. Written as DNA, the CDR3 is TGCGCCAGCAGCCAAGCGGACAGGGCTGGCTACGAGCAGTACTTC.

CDR3 sequence (DNA): TGCGCCAGCAGGGGAAAAGAGGAACTAGCGGGACCAACTAGCACAGATACGCAGTATTTT. As protein: CASRGKEELAGPTSTDTQYF. This rearrangement joins TRBV5-1 to TRBJ2-3, with TRBD2 matching over 10 bases. CDR1 is SGHRS and CDR2 is YFSETQ in the germline V gene. The CDR3 consists of 20 residues. V trimming: 5 bases; J trimming: 0 bases; junction bases outside the gene matches: 18. Full variable domain (outside the CDR3, taken from reference TRBV5-1 and TRBJ2-3): KAGVTQTPRYLIKTRGQQVTLSCSPISGHRSVSWYQQTPGQGLQFLFEYFSETQRNKGNFPGRFSGRQFSNSRSEMNVSTLELGDSALYLCASRGKEELAGPTSTDTQYFGPGTRLTVL.

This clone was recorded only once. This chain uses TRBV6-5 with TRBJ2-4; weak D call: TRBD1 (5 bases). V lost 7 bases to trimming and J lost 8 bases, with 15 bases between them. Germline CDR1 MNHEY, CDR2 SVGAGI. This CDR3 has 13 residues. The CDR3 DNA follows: TGTGCCAGCAAGAGACAGCCGCGAGACATTCAGTACTTC. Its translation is CASKRQPRDIQYF.

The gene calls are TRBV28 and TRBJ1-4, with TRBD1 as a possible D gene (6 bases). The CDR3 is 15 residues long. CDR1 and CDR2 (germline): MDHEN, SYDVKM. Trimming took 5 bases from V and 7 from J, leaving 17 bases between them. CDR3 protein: CASSPPGKGVEKLFF. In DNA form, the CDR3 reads TGTGCCAGCAGTCCTCCCGGGAAGGGGGTTGAAAAACTGTTTTTT.

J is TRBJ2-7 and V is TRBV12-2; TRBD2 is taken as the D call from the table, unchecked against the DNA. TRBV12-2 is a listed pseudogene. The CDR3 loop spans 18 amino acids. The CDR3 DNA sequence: TGTGCAAGTCGCTTAGGGGTCAATCGCGGGAGTCTCTCCTACGAGCAGTACTTC. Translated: CASRLGVNRGSLSYEQYF.

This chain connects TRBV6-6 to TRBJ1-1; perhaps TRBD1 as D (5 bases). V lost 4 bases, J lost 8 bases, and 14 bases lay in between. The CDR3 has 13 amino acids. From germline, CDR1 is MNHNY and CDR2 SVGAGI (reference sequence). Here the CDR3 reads CASSSPRDLEAFF. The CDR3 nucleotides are TGTGCCAGCAGTTCACCCCGGGACTTAGAAGCTTTCTTT.

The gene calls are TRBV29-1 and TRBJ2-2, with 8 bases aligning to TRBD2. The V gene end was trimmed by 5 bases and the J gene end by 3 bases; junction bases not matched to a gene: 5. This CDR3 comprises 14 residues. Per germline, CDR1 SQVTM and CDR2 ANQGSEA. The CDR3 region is CSVLGLGHTGELFF. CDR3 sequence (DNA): TGCAGCGTTCTGGGACTAGGTCACACCGGGGAGCTGTTTTTT.

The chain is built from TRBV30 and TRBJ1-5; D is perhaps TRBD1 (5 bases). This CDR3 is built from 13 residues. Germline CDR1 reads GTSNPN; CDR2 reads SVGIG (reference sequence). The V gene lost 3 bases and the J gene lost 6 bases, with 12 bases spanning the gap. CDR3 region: CAWSPPGGQPQHF. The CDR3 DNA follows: TGTGCCTGGAGCCCCCCGGGGGGTCAGCCCCAGCATTTT.

CDR3 bases: TGTGCCAGCAGCTTGGGACAGCACAGCTATGGCTACACCTTC. This translates into CASSLGQHSYGYTF. V usage is TRBV5-6 and J usage is TRBJ1-2; tentatively, D is TRBD1 (5 bases). Looked up from germline, CDR1 is SGHDT and CDR2 is YYEEEE. The CDR3 length is 14 residues. Trimming left V 0 bases short and J 4 bases short, with 10 bases between.

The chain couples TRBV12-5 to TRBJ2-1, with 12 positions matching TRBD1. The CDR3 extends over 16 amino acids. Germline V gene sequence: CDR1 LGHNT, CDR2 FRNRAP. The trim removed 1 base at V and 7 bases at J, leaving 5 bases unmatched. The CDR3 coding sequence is TGTGCTAGTGGTTTGGGGGGACAGGGGGCGCCGAATGAGCAGTTCTTC. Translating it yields CASGLGGQGAPNEQFF.